The next 22 T cell receptor beta chains were all read from a single sample in a study of T cell repertoires in cytomegalovirus infection (dated by TCRdb to between 2018 and 2021). Instrument on record: Illumina HiSeq 1500. TCRdb handled the public reads itself, with Q25 trimming in fastp and clone calling in MiXCR, and kept productive beta chains. Here each entry gathers all rows of one CDR3 protein and keeps the most common genes and DNA. The sample yields about 900,000 distinct CDR3 sequences; less than 35% were counted once. The ten most abundant clones make up about 14% of the sample. Read against the paper, the sample's treatment or condition label means: in vitro stimulation with specific CMV peptide epitopes to enrich CMV-specific T cells. No antigen has been identified for these receptors. This material consisted of cultured CD8+ T cells from PBMCs, taken from culture after CMV antigen stimulation. Every receptor here comes from a human donor in good health (CMV status not recorded). Some clones in this sample may be carry-over from other donors' samples.

The sample holds many counts of this clonotype. J is TRBJ1-1 and V is TRBV5-1; TRBD1 might be the D (5 bases). Germline lookup yields CDR1 SGHRS and CDR2 YFSETQ. The V end lost 0 bases, the J end lost 4 bases, and 7 bases lay between the germline ends. This CDR3 region has 13 residues. CDR3 DNA: TGCGCCAGCAGCTTGGGGGGACCCACTGAAGCTTTCTTT. Its translation is CASSLGGPTEAFF. Full variable domain (missing parts from reference TRBV5-1 and TRBJ1-1): KAGVTQTPRYLIKTRGQQVTLSCSPISGHRSVSWYQQTPGQGLQFLFEYFSETQRNKGNFPGRFSGRQFSNSRSEMNVSTLELGDSALYLCASSLGGPTEAFFGQGTRLTVV.

This clonotype was recorded a few times. The chain combines TRBV10-3 with TRBJ2-5; 8 nucleotides align to TRBD1. J gave up 4 bases and V 6 bases, and 16 bases lay outside the gene matches. Germline V gene data show CDR1 as ENHRY and CDR2 as SYGVKD. The CDR3 extends over 17 amino acids. The CDR3 sequence: CAIRGQGERGLGETQYF. The CDR3 bases are TGTGCCATCAGAGGACAGGGAGAGCGCGGGTTGGGAGAGACCCAGTACTTC.

Comment on this clonotype: A much larger clone lies a single base off, so this may be a read error. The chain couples TRBV7-4 to TRBJ2-1; D unclear. Trimming cost V 6 bases and J 2 bases, with 5 bases left between them. Germline V gene sequence: CDR1 SGHVT, CDR2 SQSDAQ. This CDR3 comprises 12 residues. CDR3 bases: TGTGCCAGCAGGACCACCTACAATGAGCAGTTCTTC. It yields the protein CASRTTYNEQFF.

The chain links TRBV12-3 or TRBV12-4 to TRBJ1-2; 9 positions agree with TRBD1. V gave up 5 bases and J gave up 4 bases; unmatched junction bases: 5. The CDR3 has 14 amino acids. CDR3: CASSGTGLVYGYTF. CDR3 DNA: TGTGCCAGCAGTGGGACAGGGTTGGTCTATGGCTACACCTTC.

The V gene is TRBV15, the J gene TRBJ1-3; D remains ambiguous. Trimming removed 0 bases at V and 6 bases at J, with 15 bases between. Germline values: CDR1 LNHNV, CDR2 YYDKDF (reference sequence). The CDR3 has 16 amino acids. This CDR3 is CATSRDGRELENTIYF. In nucleotides, the CDR3 is TGTGCCACCAGCAGAGATGGTAGGGAGTTGGAAAACACCATATATTTT. Variable domain in full (rest from reference TRBV15 and TRBJ1-3): DAMVIQNPRYQVTQFGKPVTLSCSQTLNHNVMYWYQQKSSQAPKLLFHYYDKDFNNEADTPDNFQSRRPNTSFCFLDIRSPGLGDTAMYLCATSRDGRELENTIYFGEGSWLTVV.

The V call is TRBV2, the J call TRBJ2-1, with 13 bases that match TRBD2. The CDR3 covers 16 residues. CDR1 and CDR2 (germline): SNHLY, FYNNEI. Unmatched junction bases numbered 7, after V lost 3 bases and J lost 8 bases. The CDR3 spells CASSDKLAGGRDEQFF. Here the CDR3 DNA reads TGTGCCAGCAGTGATAAACTAGCGGGGGGGCGTGATGAGCAGTTCTTC.

This chain links TRBV19 with TRBJ2-1, with 10 bases lining up with TRBD1. CDR3 length: 13 amino acids. From germline, CDR1 is LNHDA and CDR2 SQIVND (reference sequence). Trimming at V came to 7 bases and at J to 10 bases, leaving 7 bases not matched to a gene. CDR3 sequence reads: CASKDRGSREQFF. CDR3 coding DNA: TGTGCCAGTAAGGACAGGGGGTCCCGGGAGCAGTTCTTC.

V gene TRBV27 combines with J gene TRBJ2-1; 8 bases fit TRBD1. The V segment lost 5 bases and the J segment 6 bases; nucleotides outside the gene matches: 9. The germline gives CDR1 MNHEY, CDR2 SMNVEV (reference sequence). The CDR3 totals 15 residues. CDR3 protein: CASSRRQGLVNEQFF. CDR3 nucleotide sequence: TGTGCCAGCAGTCGCCGACAGGGGTTGGTCAATGAGCAGTTCTTC.

The V and J genes are TRBV6-5 and TRBJ1-4; D ambiguous. V was pared by 6 bases and J by 7 bases, with 9 bases between. This CDR3 is built from 12 residues. Germline assignment: CDR1 MNHEY and CDR2 SVGAGI. DNA of the CDR3: TGTGCCAGCAGAACCGTGGGTGAAAAACTGTTTTTT. This sequence encodes CASRTVGEKLFF.

The table lists this clonotype with a few counts. The chain employs TRBV15 and TRBJ2-1, with D perhaps TRBD2 (6 bases). V gave up 0 bases and J gave up 6 bases, with 18 bases separating them. Germline V gene lookup returns CDR1 LNHNV and CDR2 YYDKDF (reference sequence). This CDR3 region has 17 residues. The CDR3 protein is CATSRDLTGTGINEQFF. The CDR3 DNA reads TGTGCCACCAGCAGAGATCTCACCGGGACTGGGATCAATGAGCAGTTCTTC.

V is TRBV9 and J is TRBJ2-5; 8 nucleotides match TRBD1. The CDR3 has 13 amino acids. Trimming removed 4 bases from V and 3 bases from J; junction bases left unmatched: 2. Germline V gene lookup returns CDR1 SGDLS and CDR2 YYNGEE. The CDR3 nucleotides read TGTGCCAGCAGCTCAGGGGGCAAAGAGACCCAGTACTTC. Protein sequence: CASSSGGKETQYF.

This chain connects TRBV6-2 or TRBV6-3 to TRBJ1-1, with TRBD1 as a possible D gene (6 bases). This CDR3 region has 14 residues. Looked up from germline, CDR1 is MNHEY and CDR2 is SVGEGT. V lost 6 bases and J lost 1, with 12 bases in between. The chain's CDR3 is CASRTGIGNTEAFF. The CDR3 DNA reads as TGTGCCAGCAGGACAGGAATCGGGAACACTGAAGCTTTCTTT.

The table lists this clonotype with a few counts. The J gene is TRBJ2-1, the V gene TRBV25-1; D gene ambiguous. This CDR3 has 13 residues. The germline V gene encodes CDR1 MGHDK and CDR2 SYGVNS. V was cut by 1 base and J by 9 bases, with 10 bases left in between. The CDR3 loop reads CASSESRRGEQFF. DNA for the CDR3: TGTGCCAGCAGTGAATCTAGGAGAGGTGAGCAGTTCTTC.

This chain joins TRBV7-4 and TRBJ2-5; 8 nucleotides line up with TRBD1. Germline lookup yields CDR1 SGHVT and CDR2 SQSDAQ. With V trimmed by 4 bases and J by 10 bases, 8 bases remained unmatched. CDR3 length: 13 amino acids. The DNA of the CDR3 is TGTGCCAGCAGCTCCGTAGGGACAGGTGGCCAGTACTTC. It yields the protein CASSSVGTGGQYF.

This chain uses TRBV5-1 with TRBJ1-2; D might be TRBD1 (6 bases). V lost 4 bases, J lost 3 bases, and 16 bases lay in between. In germline, CDR1 is SGHRS, CDR2 YFSETQ. The CDR3 contains 15 residues. The CDR3 reads CASSLEIGQHYGYTF. For the CDR3, the DNA is TGCGCCAGCAGCCTCGAGATCGGACAGCACTATGGCTACACCTTC.

This clonotype was seen a few times. V is TRBV4-2 and J is TRBJ1-1, with 7 bases fitting TRBD1. There are 13 residues in the CDR3. Losses at the gene ends were 3 bases for V and 9 bases for J; bases not matched to a gene: 7. Germline V gene lookup returns CDR1 LGHNA and CDR2 YNFKEQ. The CDR3 sequence is CASSQSQGLQAFF. The CDR3 DNA reads as TGTGCCAGCAGCCAGTCACAGGGGCTACAAGCTTTCTTT.

This clonotype was observed a few times. The chain uses TRBV11-1 and TRBJ1-1; D uncertain. The germline V gene has CDR1 SGHAT and CDR2 FQDESV (reference sequence). The CDR3 has 13 amino acids. V lost 4 bases, J lost 7 bases, and 13 bases lay in between. CDR3 region: CASSSGQLSEAFF. DNA for the CDR3: TGTGCCAGCAGCTCCGGCCAGTTGAGTGAAGCTTTCTTT.

This clonotype was detected a few times. V usage is TRBV27 and J usage is TRBJ1-4; 9 bases are a match to TRBD1. Germline loops: CDR1 MNHEY, CDR2 SMNVEV (reference sequence). V gave up 5 bases and J gave up 8 bases; unmatched junction bases: 9. The CDR3 sequence is 15 residues long. The CDR3, as DNA: TGTGCCAGCAGTACCGGGACAGGGCTACGAGAAAAACTGTTTTTT. This gives the protein CASSTGTGLREKLFF.

The chain has TRBV5-6 and TRBJ1-1; TRBD1 matches at 8 bases. V lost 4 bases, J lost 7 bases, and 18 bases stayed unmatched. The CDR3 is made up of 17 amino acids. Germline lookup yields CDR1 SGHDT and CDR2 YYEEEE. CDR3 in amino acids: CASSVEKDRARASEAFF. The CDR3 nucleotides are TGTGCCAGCAGCGTTGAAAAGGACAGGGCTCGCGCGAGTGAAGCTTTCTTT.

J is TRBJ2-1 and V is TRBV4-1; D is perhaps TRBD2 (6 bases). The CDR3 runs to 17 residues. The germline gives CDR1 MGHRA, CDR2 YSYEKL. Deletions cut 0 bases from V and 2 bases from J, with 14 bases between. The CDR3 spells CASSQDERGGPYNEQFF. Here the CDR3 DNA reads TGCGCCAGCAGCCAAGACGAACGGGGAGGTCCCTACAATGAGCAGTTCTTC.

In its sample, this clonotype was seen many times. The gene calls are TRBV7-2 and TRBJ2-1; D call uncertain. The CDR3 consists of 14 residues. Germline V gene data show CDR1 as SGHTA and CDR2 as FQGNSA. The ends were cut back, 1 base at V and 7 bases at J, with 11 bases in the middle. This CDR3 reads CASSLDNWVNEQFF. CDR3 DNA: TGTGCCAGCAGCTTAGATAATTGGGTAAATGAGCAGTTCTTC.

The V gene is TRBV27, the J gene TRBJ1-1; D call uncertain. CDR1 is MNHEY, CDR2 SMNVEV, per germline (reference sequence). Trimming left V 0 bases short and J 5 bases short, with 13 bases between. The CDR3 has 15 amino acids. The CDR3 DNA is TGTGCCAGCAGTTTATCCTTGCGAAGGAATACTGAAGCTTTCTTT. This encodes CASSLSLRRNTEAFF.